What follows describes a single TCR beta chain. Looked up from germline, CDR1 is MNHEY and CDR2 is SMNVEV (reference sequence). V was cut by 7 bases and J by 0 bases, with 10 bases left in between. The CDR3 sequence is 14 residues long. This entry belongs to a study of blood T cell repertoires in COVID-19. Study context: The United States, Italy and Spain provided the acute and convalescent COVID-19 samples. PBMCs, B-cell-depleted T cells, or T cells provided the cDNA or gDNA that made up the material.

Authors' processing steps: Estimation of nucleated cell counts was performed using reference gene primer amplification. Generated by immunoSEQ multiplex PCR, the TCRdb table keeps only in-frame clones and is missing some. That table gives V, J and clone size, and the DNA gave D and trimming. The repertoire holds 120,000 to 150,000 clones, with less than 80% as singletons. Source material: peripheral blood. The TCR was taken from a man aged 60 to 69 with acute or convalescent COVID-19. The chain combines TRBV27 with TRBJ1-3; no firm D call. The DNA for the CDR3 is TGTGCCAGCAAACGGACTGCCTCTGGAAACACCATATATTTT. Translation: CASKRTASGNTIYF.